The subject of this entry is one T cell receptor (beta chain). Antigen unknown. The method was immunoSEQ multiplex PCR; TCRdb's version includes in-frame clones alone and lacks a portion of them. The sample lists approximately 84,000 clones; approximately 86% were seen once. These data are taken from a study of cytotoxic CD8 clonotypes in ibrutinib-treated CLL. Study-wide results and caveats: Different sampling times were used for sustained-remission and progressing patients. Private clonotypes, not public ones, expanded at ibrutinib response.

Trimming cost V 8 bases and J 7 bases, with 14 bases left between them. Germline assignment: CDR1 LGHNT and CDR2 FRNRAP. The CDR3 covers 13 residues. This TCR was recovered from a human donor with chronic lymphocytic leukemia. The sample in question was PBMCs, obtained before ibrutinib treatment. The chain recombines TRBV12-5 with TRBJ1-4; no clear D gene. CDR3 region: CASTSERGEKLFF. DNA for the CDR3: TGTGCTAGTACAAGCGAGCGGGGTGAAAAACTGTTTTTT.